This T cell receptor (beta chain) was observed in a study of cytomegalovirus exposure and HLA in healthy donors. Study-wide results and limits: No immune exposure information besides CMV serostatus was available.

The CDR3 length is 17 residues. V gave up 5 bases and J gave up 3 bases; unmatched junction bases: 12. Germline CDR1 and CDR2: SGHNT and YENEEA. Primers for the PCR totalled 60 Vbeta and 13 Jbeta. Using immunoSEQ multiplex PCR, the repertoire was profiled, and TCRdb retains in-frame clones only, with some absent. The data show 120,000 to 150,000 clones, with approximately 70% seen just once and approximately 15% held by the top ten. Comment on this clone: The target antigen is unknown.

The TCR originated in a human donor in good health. The rearrangement links TRBV11-3 to TRBJ2-2, with 7 bases fitting TRBD2. Sample: PBMCs. CDR3 sequence (DNA): TGTGCCAGCAGCAAGAGGTTCGCGGGAGAGGACACCGGGGAGCTGTTTTTT. Residues: CASSKRFAGEDTGELFF.